What follows describes a single TCR beta chain. This entry belongs to a study of T cells in Graves' hyperthyroidism and ophthalmopathy. There were TCR beta CDR3 regions amplified from RNA transcripts. RT-PCR in the first round (using the HTBI primer set) targeted the TCR CDR3. TCRdb analysed the multiplex PCR reads with MiXCR anew, one entry per CDR3 protein. The profile shows 550,000 to 650,000 distinct CDR3 sequences, around 13% of them singletons. From germline, CDR1 is SEHNR and CDR2 FQNEAQ (reference sequence). V gave up 5 bases and J gave up 3 bases, with 14 bases separating them. The CDR3 sequence is 15 residues long.

V usage is TRBV7-9 and J usage is TRBJ1-5; D unclear. Sequences were obtained from blood. This clonotype was sampled from a woman aged 40 to 50 with Graves' hyperthyroidism. The CDR3 reads CASSPTGSDNQPQHF. The CDR3, as DNA: TGTGCCAGCAGCCCGACTGGTAGTGACAATCAGCCCCAGCATTTT.